This T cell receptor (beta chain) was captured by sequencing in a study of T cells expressing NK-cell markers (TCRdb year 2020). Background on the whole study: Three sorted T-cell subsets (CD3+CD56+NKG2C+, CD3+CD56+NKG2C- and CD3+CD56-NKG2C+) from under 10 donors had their TCR beta-chain repertoires profiled. Of the eight sequenced donors, seven were found to be HCMV-seropositive and one was found to be HCMV-seronegative. The eight sequenced donors were randomly selected healthy volunteers, three men and five women. Sequencing of the libraries produced 2 x 150 bp reads on Illumina HiSeq 2000/2500, MiSeq or NextSeq.

As for this clonotype: Its antigen remains undetermined.

Points the paper makes about the study in general: Whether the expanded NKG2C-expressing T cell clones were specific for HCMV antigens remained unclear. In a handful of donors, the dominant CD3+CD56+NKG2C+ clonotypes were among the top 10 CD8+ clonotypes and accounted for about 1.0-7.5% of CD8+ T cells. Those dominant clonotypes were again the most abundant among CD3+CD56-NKG2C+ cells in a handful of donors, at about 25-65%.

These reads were obtained on an Illumina HiSeq 2000. The TCR beta cDNA libraries were made using 5'RACE template switching, a step that added both a universal primer site and unique molecular identifiers. cDNA synthesis was primed from the TCR beta constant segment and was followed by two successive PCR amplification steps. As for the original processing: Reads were demultiplexed and grouped by UMI with MIGEC, and clonotypes were assembled and quantified with MiTCR. To remove erroneous sequences, TCR cDNA sequences were retained only when supported by two or more reads. Downstream repertoire analysis used the tcR package, and clonotypes were matched across fractions by CDR3 nucleotide sequence plus V segment. Antigen specificity was annotated against VDJdb with VDJmatch, allowing one amino acid substitution in CDR3. Following TCRdb reprocessing, every CDR3 protein sequence forms one entry, and DNA is not provided. These V and J calls are TCRdb output, not the study's own analysis. The table for this sample records under 600,000 distinct CDR3 sequences. 1.4% of the sample comes from the top ten.

HCMV-specific IgG was detected in serum with a commercial ELISA kit to determine HCMV serostatus. Peripheral blood mononuclear cells were isolated from blood by Ficoll density gradient centrifugation. CDR1 is given as SGHRS and CDR2 as YFSETQ, both from the germline V gene. CDR3 length: 15 amino acids, cysteine to phenylalanine. Only the protein sequence is given. Recombination connected TRBV5-1 to TRBJ1-2; absent DNA, TCRdb's TRBD1 call cannot be checked. The clonotype was recovered from a woman between 45 and 60 years old in good health. Donor details come from another sample of the same person, matched by shared clones. Sequenced material: blood T cells: a sorted CD56 or NKG2C T cell subset, CD4+ or CD8+ T cells, or bulk PBMC T cells (not recorded which). The CDR3 here reads CASSLNDGGNYGYTF.